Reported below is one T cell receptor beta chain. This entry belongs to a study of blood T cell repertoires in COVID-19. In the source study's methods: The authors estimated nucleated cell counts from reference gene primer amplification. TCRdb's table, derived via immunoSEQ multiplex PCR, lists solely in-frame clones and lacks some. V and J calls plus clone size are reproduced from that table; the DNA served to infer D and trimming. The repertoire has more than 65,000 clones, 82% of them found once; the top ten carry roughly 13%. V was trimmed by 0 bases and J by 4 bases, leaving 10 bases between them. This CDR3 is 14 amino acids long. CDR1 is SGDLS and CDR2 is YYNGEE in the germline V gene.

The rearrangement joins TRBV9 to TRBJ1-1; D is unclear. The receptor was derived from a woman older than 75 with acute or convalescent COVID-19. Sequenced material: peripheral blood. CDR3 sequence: CASSVGAMGTEAFF. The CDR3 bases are TGTGCCAGCAGCGTAGGGGCGATGGGCACTGAAGCTTTCTTT. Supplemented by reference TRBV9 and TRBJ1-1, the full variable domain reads DSGVTQTPKHLITATGQRVTLRCSPRSGDLSVYWYQQSLDQGLQFLIQYYNGEERAKGNILERFSAQQFPDLHSELNLSSLELGDSALYFCASSVGAMGTEAFFGQGTRLTVV.